This record covers a single T cell receptor beta chain. Its antigen remains unidentified. Repertoires were generated with immunoSEQ multiplex PCR, while TCRdb's copy carries only in-frame clones and drops some. The table shows roughly 100,000 clones, with approximately 88% occurring only once. These data belong to a study of T cell responses to AZD1222 COVID-19 vaccine. Study-wide results and limits: At baseline, seropositivity was found in only a handful of AZD1222 recipients. Elevations in Spike-specific TCR breadth and depth followed administration of two AZD1222 doses.

The V and J ends lost 5 bases and 5 bases respectively, with 15 bases between them. CDR3 size: 14 residues. CDR1 and CDR2 (germline): SGHAT, FQNNGV. The sequencing used peripheral blood, collected on day 0 of AZD1222 vaccination. V and J are TRBV11-2 and TRBJ1-1, with D hard to call. This receptor was obtained from an adult in good health. The CDR3 DNA reads TGTGCCAGCAGCCAAGGGAGCGTTCGGACTGAAGCTTTCTTT. It specifies CASSQGSVRTEAFF.